This TCR beta chain was obtained from a study of tissue T cells after allogeneic stem cell transplantation. Profiled with immunoSEQ multiplex PCR; TCRdb holds only in-frame clones, not every one. The sample has around 50,000 clones; about 73% are singletons. Overall study results and limits: Only a limited share of tissue TCRs appeared in blood or spleen. Across patients, clones rarely overlapped, yet motif clusters were shared tissue-specifically. Anatomically similar tissues had similar TCR repertoires within each patient.

Germline V gene sequence: CDR1 LGHNA, CDR2 YSYQKL. V was pared by 4 bases and J by 2 bases, with 7 bases of the junction left unmatched. The CDR3 contains 16 residues. This clone came up a few times. Its antigen is as yet unknown. Gene names refer to mouse genes. The CDR3 end is not reached by the read, which stops 1 residue before it; the germline J gene fills it in. The rearrangement uses TRBV2 and TRBJ1-4; 7 nucleotides match TRBD1. The TCR was taken from a pool of C57BL/6 mice in good health. Sequenced material: sorted cells pooled from one or two spleens. The CDR3: CASSPGGGRSNERLFF. CDR3 bases read: TGTGCCAGCAGCCCAGGGGGGGGCCGGTCCAACGAAAGATTATTT.